Below are 32 T cell receptor beta chains sequenced from a single sample in a study of shared clonotypes between healthy human individuals. TCRdb keeps only in-frame clones here, not all; method: immunoSEQ multiplex PCR. The data show some 2,400,000 clones, approximately 96% seen once. Source material: naive CD4+ T cells sorted from blood. As to subset: CD45RA+ positively selected. The receptors derive from a man between 18 and 35 years old in good health.

The chain uses TRBV5-1 and TRBJ1-5, with 9 bases lining up with TRBD1. The CDR3 is 14 residues long. The germline V gene encodes CDR1 SGHRS and CDR2 YFSETQ. The V gene end was trimmed by 5 bases and the J gene end by 4 bases; junction bases not matched to a gene: 4. CDR3 coding DNA: TGCGCCAGCAGACCCGGGACAGGGAATCAGCCCCAGCATTTT. It codes for CASRPGTGNQPQHF.

This sequence joins TRBV6-5 and TRBJ1-1; D gene uncertain. This CDR3 is 14 amino acids long. The V and J ends lost 4 bases and 0 bases respectively, with 9 bases between them. The germline V gene has CDR1 MNHEY and CDR2 SVGAGI. For the CDR3, the DNA is TGTGCCAGCAGTTTAAGGGCGATGAACACTGAAGCTTTCTTT. Its translation: CASSLRAMNTEAFF.

The V call is TRBV7-2, the J call TRBJ1-6, with D possibly matching TRBD1 (5 bases). This CDR3 contains 15 residues. V lost 1 base, J lost 10 bases, and 14 bases lay in between. Germline V lookup: CDR1 SGHTA, CDR2 FQGNSA. DNA for the CDR3: TGTGCCAGCAGCTTAGAACCAGGGCGCGGGTCACCCCTCCACTTT. Translating gives CASSLEPGRGSPLHF.

This chain connects TRBV5-4 to TRBJ2-7, with D perhaps being TRBD1 or TRBD2 (5 bases each). The CDR3 loop spans 16 amino acids. CDR1 and CDR2 from the germline V gene are SGHNT and YYREEE (reference sequence). Deletions cut 1 base from V and 4 bases from J, with 18 bases between. The chain's CDR3 is CASSLRLGETWYEQYF. Written as DNA, the CDR3 is TGTGCCAGCAGCTTGAGACTGGGGGAAACTTGGTACGAGCAGTACTTC.

The V and J genes are TRBV5-4 and TRBJ2-3; D uncertain. Germline CDR1 and CDR2: SGHNT and YYREEE (reference sequence). V dropped 3 bases and J dropped 6 bases, with 8 bases sitting between them. The CDR3 length is 12 residues. The CDR3 region has the DNA TGTGCCAGCAGCTCCCCTTCGGATACGCAGTATTTT. As protein: CASSSPSDTQYF.

The chain couples TRBV4-3 to TRBJ2-1; a possible D gene is TRBD2 (5 bases). V was pared by 0 bases and J by 3 bases, with 15 bases between. CDR1 is LGHNA and CDR2 is YSLEER in the germline V gene. The CDR3 contains 17 residues. The CDR3 is CASSQEVGGPIYNEQFF. The CDR3 DNA is TGCGCCAGCAGCCAAGAAGTCGGCGGGCCCATCTACAATGAGCAGTTCTTC.

This clone was detected only once. This chain links TRBV7-8 with TRBJ1-3, with D unclear. Germline V gene lookup returns CDR1 SGHVS and CDR2 FQNEAQ. CDR3 length equals 16 residues. Trimming took off 1 base at V and 0 bases at J, with 10 bases between the two ends. Here the CDR3 DNA reads TGTGCCAGCAGCTTAGGCAGGCCAGGCTCTGGAAACACCATATATTTT. Protein product: CASSLGRPGSGNTIYF.

The chain uses TRBV7-8 and TRBJ2-2; perhaps TRBD1 as D (8 bases). There are 14 residues in the CDR3. Trimming took 5 bases from V and 13 from J, leaving 20 bases between them. Germline assignment: CDR1 SGHVS and CDR2 FQNEAQ. CDR3 sequence reads: CASSATGGDRRLFF. Written as DNA, the CDR3 is TGTGCCAGCAGCGCTACAGGGGGGGATCGGCGGCTGTTTTTT.

This clone was recorded a few times. This chain uses TRBV6-4 with TRBJ1-6; TRBD1 agrees at 8 bases. This CDR3 comprises 15 residues. V dropped 10 bases and J dropped 9; count of bases not matched to a gene: 14. Germline values: CDR1 MRHNA, CDR2 SNTAGT. CDR3 sequence: CATVPIRDRSSPLHF. The CDR3 DNA sequence: TGTGCCACCGTCCCAATCCGGGACAGGAGTTCACCCCTCCACTTT.

The chain couples TRBV6-5 to TRBJ1-1; 7 bases agree with TRBD1. Germline V gene data show CDR1 as MNHEY and CDR2 as SVGAGI. V lost 6 bases to trimming and J lost 4 bases; unmatched junction nucleotides: 5. The CDR3 totals 13 residues. CDR3 coding DNA: TGTGCCAGCAGAAGACAGGGCCTCACTGAAGCTTTCTTT. It codes for CASRRQGLTEAFF.

This clone was seen a single time. Here the CDR3 DNA reads TGTGCCAGCAGCGATAGGACAGGCCCGGGTGAAAAACTGTTTTTT. It specifies CASSDRTGPGEKLFF. V gene TRBV5-4 combines with J gene TRBJ1-4; 7 bases line up with TRBD1. Germline loops: CDR1 SGHNT, CDR2 YYREEE (reference sequence). Trimming at V came to 4 bases and at J to 7 bases, leaving 10 bases not matched to a gene. The CDR3 is 15 amino acids.

The chain uses TRBV5-6 and TRBJ1-6; 9 bases match TRBD1. CDR1 and CDR2 from the germline V gene are SGHDT and YYEEEE. The J segment lost 6 bases and the V segment lost 4 bases, leaving 11 bases of the junction unmatched. CDR3 length equals 17 residues. DNA for the CDR3: TGTGCCAGCAGCGGAGGGGACAGGGACGTTGGTAATTCACCCCTCCACTTT. Translated: CASSGGDRDVGNSPLHF.

This chain links TRBV6-1 with TRBJ1-1; D ambiguous. The V gene's germline CDR1 is MNHNS and CDR2 SASEGT. CDR3 length equals 13 residues. The V end lost 5 bases, the J end lost 6 bases, and 13 bases lay between the germline ends. CDR3 DNA: TGTGCCAGCAGTACCCGACACCTCCCTGAAGCTTTCTTT. Its translation is CASSTRHLPEAFF.

This sequence joins TRBV2 and TRBJ2-1; TRBD2 might be the D (6 bases). CDR1 and CDR2 (germline): SNHLY, FYNNEI. With 1 base removed from V and 12 bases from J, the gap between germline ends came to 10 bases. The CDR3 has 12 residues. The CDR3 is CASSEGWEAQFF. The CDR3 region has the DNA TGTGCCAGCAGTGAAGGGTGGGAGGCGCAGTTCTTC.

This chain links TRBV28 with TRBJ2-1, with 7 bases that match TRBD2. This CDR3 spans 16 amino acids. CDR1 is MDHEN, CDR2 SYDVKM, per germline. The V and J ends lost 5 bases and 12 bases, in that order; junction bases with no gene match: 19. DNA for the CDR3: TGTGCCAGCAGTCCCCCCGCAGGCGGGGGTCTATATTGGCAGTTCTTC. Translation: CASSPPAGGGLYWQFF.

The chain employs TRBV2 and TRBJ2-3, with D perhaps being TRBD1 or TRBD2 (7 bases each). The CDR3 has 16 amino acids. The V end was cut by 8 bases, the J end by 0 bases, with 18 bases between. Per the germline V gene, CDR1 is SNHLY and CDR2 is FYNNEI. CDR3 protein: CASAVGGTASTDTQYF. Written as DNA, the CDR3 is TGTGCCAGCGCGGTGGGAGGGACAGCTAGCACAGATACGCAGTATTTT.

The chain is built from TRBV19 and TRBJ1-4, with unresolved D. Germline CDR1 is LNHDA and CDR2 is SQIVND (reference sequence). Trimming took off 3 bases at V and 5 bases at J, with 13 bases between the two ends. The CDR3 runs to 15 residues. In DNA form, the CDR3 reads TGTGCCAGTAGTATGAGTGAACTGTTGAATGAAAAACTGTTTTTT. Its translation: CASSMSELLNEKLFF.

V usage is TRBV25-1 and J usage is TRBJ1-6; D gene uncertain. The CDR3 is made up of 15 amino acids. CDR1 is MGHDK, CDR2 SYGVNS, per germline. V shed 6 bases and J shed 0 bases, with 9 bases lying between them. The CDR3 reads CASREDGSYNSPLHF. The CDR3 DNA reads TGTGCCAGCAGGGAGGACGGCTCCTATAATTCACCCCTCCACTTT.

This clone was observed a handful of times. The chain combines TRBV19 with TRBJ2-7; 7 bases line up with TRBD1. Germline trimming cut 6 bases from V and 1 base from J; bases unmatched to any gene: 3. CDR3 length: 13 residues. From germline, CDR1 is LNHDA and CDR2 SQIVND (reference sequence). For the CDR3, the DNA is TGTGCCAGTAGGAACAGGGGTTCCTACGAGCAGTACTTC. Translated, it gives CASRNRGSYEQYF.

Note on this clone: Within the sample, other DNA sequences also encode this same CDR3. The chain joins TRBV5-1 to TRBJ2-5; the match to TRBD1 covers 7 bases. CDR1 and CDR2 (germline): SGHRS, YFSETQ. The ends lost 4 bases at V and 4 bases at J; junction bases unmatched: 4. This CDR3 has 13 amino acids. CDR3 sequence: CASSLNRGETQYF. The CDR3 nucleotides read TGCGCCAGCAGCCTGAACAGGGGAGAGACCCAGTACTTC.

The chain uses TRBV10-3 and TRBJ1-2, with 8 positions matching TRBD1. This CDR3 is 16 amino acids long. V lost 0 bases to trimming and J lost 7 bases; unmatched junction nucleotides: 10. The germline V gene encodes CDR1 ENHRY and CDR2 SYGVKD. Written as DNA, the CDR3 is TGTGCCATCAGTGAGTCCGGGGCAGGGGGCAAAGGTGGCTACACCTTC. The encoded protein is CAISESGAGGKGGYTF.

Details on this clone: The same CDR3 arises from other DNA sequences in this sample as well. The genes are TRBV9 and TRBJ2-1; D call uncertain. The CDR3 is 15 residues long. Between the trimmed V and J ends, which lost 0 bases and 2 bases, there was a span of 9 bases. Per the germline V gene, CDR1 is SGDLS and CDR2 is YYNGEE. This CDR3 is CASSVDGHPYNEQFF. The CDR3, as DNA: TGTGCCAGCAGCGTAGACGGGCACCCCTACAATGAGCAGTTCTTC.

The rearrangement links TRBV7-9 to TRBJ2-3; 7 nucleotides line up with TRBD1. Germline values: CDR1 SEHNR, CDR2 FQNEAQ (reference sequence). The CDR3 is 15 amino acids. V was clipped by 5 bases and J by 4 bases; unmatched bases: 9. CDR3 nucleotide sequence: TGTGCCAGCAGCCCCCGGTCTACAGGGGCAGATACGCAGTATTTT. Protein product: CASSPRSTGADTQYF.

This chain links TRBV7-2 with TRBJ2-4, with TRBD2 matching 8 bases. Germline V gene lookup returns CDR1 SGHTA and CDR2 FQGNSA. The CDR3 totals 15 residues. With 3 bases clipped from V and 1 base from J, the junction kept 2 bases outside the gene matches. The CDR3 loop reads CASSFGGRAKNIQYF. CDR3 nucleotide sequence: TGTGCCAGCAGCTTCGGCGGGAGGGCCAAAAACATTCAGTACTTC.

The chain employs TRBV10-3 and TRBJ1-1, with 7 bases fitting TRBD1. CDR1 is ENHRY and CDR2 is SYGVKD in the germline V gene. CDR3 size: 17 residues. With V trimmed by 3 bases and J by 0 bases, 10 bases remained unmatched. The CDR3 DNA sequence: TGTGCCATCAGTGATACCTTACAGGGGACCATGAACACTGAAGCTTTCTTT. Translation: CAISDTLQGTMNTEAFF.

To note about this clone: This specimen includes other DNA sequences encoding the same CDR3. The chain uses TRBV18 and TRBJ2-2, with 11 bases matching TRBD2. Germline CDR1 KGHSH, CDR2 LQKENI. V lost 0 bases and J lost 4; bases outside the gene matches: 4. The CDR3 consists of 17 residues. This chain's CDR3 is CASSPPGLAGGTGELFF. In DNA, the CDR3 is TGTGCCAGCTCACCACCCGGACTAGCGGGTGGCACCGGGGAGCTGTTTTTT.

A note on this clone: Additional DNA sequences in this sample encode the identical CDR3. The chain employs TRBV30 and TRBJ1-2, with D possibly TRBD1 on 5 matching bases. The CDR3 is 10 residues long. CDR1 is GTSNPN, CDR2 SVGIG, per germline (reference sequence). The V end lost 4 bases, the J end lost 5 bases, and 5 bases lay between the germline ends. This CDR3 reads CAWKGYGYTF. CDR3 coding DNA: TGTGCCTGGAAGGGGTATGGCTACACCTTC. The full variable domain, its missing parts supplied by reference TRBV30 and TRBJ1-2, is SQTIHQWPATLVQPVGSPLSLECTVEGTSNPNLYWYRQAAGRGLQLLFYSVGIGQISSEVPQNLSASRPQDRQFILSSKKLLLSDSGFYLCAWKGYGYTFGSGTRLTVV.

V is TRBV10-3 and J is TRBJ1-4; D unclear. Germline V gene sequence: CDR1 ENHRY, CDR2 SYGVKD. This CDR3 spans 14 amino acids. V was trimmed by 3 bases and J by 4 bases, leaving 9 bases between them. As DNA, the CDR3 is TGTGCCATCAGTGACGGGAGAAGTAATGAAAAACTGTTTTTT. Translation gives CAISDGRSNEKLFF.

This clone was seen a handful of times. The identical CDR3 is also encoded by other nucleotide sequences in the sample. The V call is TRBV19, the J call TRBJ1-1; 8 bases are shared with TRBD1. The ends lost 6 bases at V and 3 bases at J; junction bases unmatched: 3. Per the germline V gene, CDR1 is LNHDA and CDR2 is SQIVND (reference sequence). CDR3 size: 13 residues. The DNA of the CDR3 is TGTGCCAGTAGCTTGACAGGGGACACTGAAGCTTTCTTT. As protein: CASSLTGDTEAFF.

The genes are TRBV2 and TRBJ1-6, with 8 bases lining up with TRBD1. CDR3 length equals 18 residues. V trimming: 7 bases; J trimming: 0 bases; junction bases outside the gene matches: 11. Germline CDR1 and CDR2: SNHLY and FYNNEI. As DNA, the CDR3 is TGTGCCAGCACCCGGACAGGGATGGGGAGCTCCTATAATTCACCCCTCCACTTT. As protein: CASTRTGMGSSYNSPLHF.

The CDR3 nucleotides are TGTGCCTGGAGTGCCCTCGGACGGTCCCCCTCACCCCTCCACTTT. This gives the protein CAWSALGRSPSPLHF. The chain couples TRBV30 to TRBJ1-6; the D is unclear. CDR1 is GTSNPN, CDR2 SVGIG, per germline (reference sequence). Trimming removed 1 base at V and 10 bases at J, with 17 bases between. The CDR3 sequence is 15 residues long.

The chain links TRBV2 to TRBJ2-7, with a tentative D call TRBD1 (7 bases). This CDR3 is built from 13 residues. V was cut by 7 bases and J by 2 bases, with 12 bases left in between. Germline CDR1 is SNHLY and CDR2 is FYNNEI. Written as DNA, the CDR3 is TGTGCCAGCAAGCCAGGGGGGCCCTACGAGCAGTACTTC. It yields the protein CASKPGGPYEQYF.